Included here is one TCR beta chain sequence, with context. Antigen unknown. Profiling of TCR beta VDJ combinations and CDR3 sequences used genomic DNA as template. TCRdb recomputed calls from the reads with MiXCR, one row per CDR3 protein. The repertoire holds just over 450,000 distinct CDR3 sequences, with about a third as singletons. Flow cytometry had shown expanded CD8+CD57+ cells in the patients chosen for sequencing. These data come from a study of CD8+CD57+ T cells in acquired aplastic anemia. Overall study findings and caveats: The study identified around 28 CD8+ CDR3 sequences shared by patients and controls. No significant difference in CD8+ Simpson's diversity was found between patients and controls.

Sequenced input: sorted CD4+, CD8+, or CD8+CD57+ T cells (not recorded which) from PBMCs. The receptor was derived from a human donor with aplastic anemia.

In DNA form, the CDR3 reads TGTGCCAGCATCGGGGACAGGGGTCCCTACGAGCAGTACTTC. Its translation: CASIGDRGPYEQYF. The chain has TRBV2 and TRBJ2-7; 10 bases agree with TRBD1. Germline V lookup: CDR1 SNHLY, CDR2 FYNNEI. This CDR3 region has 14 residues. V shed 7 bases and J 2 bases; nucleotides not matched to a gene: 5. Filled out from reference TRBV2 and TRBJ2-7, the complete variable domain reads EPEVTQTPSHQVTQMGQEVILRCVPISNHLYFYWYRQILGQKVEFLVSFYNNEISEKSEIFDDQFSVERPDGSNFTLKIRSTKLEDSAMYFCASIGDRGPYEQYFGPGTRLTVT.